This T cell receptor beta chain was obtained from a study of early T cells in non-severe SARS-CoV-2 infection. Study-level background: Unsorted whole blood bulk RNA was sequenced, with unpaired chains.

MiXCR was run by TCRdb on the 5' RACE reads, yielding one entry per CDR3 protein. The sample shows about 59,000 distinct CDR3 sequences, around 13% of them seen only once. CDR3 size: 15 residues. Germline V CDR1 and CDR2: SGHAT, FQNNGV. Trimming removed 0 bases at V and 4 bases at J, with 12 bases between. This clonotype was sampled from an adult who was a healthcare worker with PCR-confirmed SARS-CoV-2 infection or an uninfected control (not recorded which). This sample comprised whole blood, obtained at baseline. The rearrangement links TRBV11-2 to TRBJ1-1; a possible D gene is TRBD1 (5 bases). CDR3 nucleotide sequence: TGTGCCAGCAGCTTAGACAGGGACCGGAGCACTGAAGCTTTCTTT. This gives the protein CASSLDRDRSTEAFF.